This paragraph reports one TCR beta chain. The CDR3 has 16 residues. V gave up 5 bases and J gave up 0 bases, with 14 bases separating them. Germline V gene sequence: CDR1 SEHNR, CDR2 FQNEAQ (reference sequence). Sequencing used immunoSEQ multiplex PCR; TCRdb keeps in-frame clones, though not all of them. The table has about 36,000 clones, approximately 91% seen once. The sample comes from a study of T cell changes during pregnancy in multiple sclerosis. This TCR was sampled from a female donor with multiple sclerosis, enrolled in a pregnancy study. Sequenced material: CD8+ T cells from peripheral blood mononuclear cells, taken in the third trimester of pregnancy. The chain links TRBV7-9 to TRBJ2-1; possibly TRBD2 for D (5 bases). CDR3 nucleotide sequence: TGTGCCAGCAGCGGAGGACTGGGTTCCTCCTACAATGAGCAGTTCTTC. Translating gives CASSGGLGSSYNEQFF. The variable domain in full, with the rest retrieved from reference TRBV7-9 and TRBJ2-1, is DTGVSQNPRHKITKRGQNVTFRCDPISEHNRLYWYRQTLGQGPEFLTYFQNEAQLEKSRLLSDRFSAERPKGSFSTLEIQRTEQGDSAMYLCASSGGLGSSYNEQFFGPGTRLTVL.